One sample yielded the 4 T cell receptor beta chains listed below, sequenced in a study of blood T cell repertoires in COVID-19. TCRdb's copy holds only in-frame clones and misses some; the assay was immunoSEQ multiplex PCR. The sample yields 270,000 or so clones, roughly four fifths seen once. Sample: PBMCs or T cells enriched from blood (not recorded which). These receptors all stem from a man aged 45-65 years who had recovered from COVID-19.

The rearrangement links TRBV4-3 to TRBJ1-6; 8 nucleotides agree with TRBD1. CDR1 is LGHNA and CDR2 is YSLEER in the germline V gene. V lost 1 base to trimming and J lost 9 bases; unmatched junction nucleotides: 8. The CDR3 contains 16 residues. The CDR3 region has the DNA TGCGCCAGCAGCCAAGCTGAGACAGGGGAGAGTTCACCCCTCCACTTT. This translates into CASSQAETGESSPLHF.

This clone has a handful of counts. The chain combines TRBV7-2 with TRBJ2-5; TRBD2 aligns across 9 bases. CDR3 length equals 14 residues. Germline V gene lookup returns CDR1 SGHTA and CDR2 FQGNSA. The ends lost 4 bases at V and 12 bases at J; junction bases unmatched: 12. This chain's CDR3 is CASSSTSGSRGKYF. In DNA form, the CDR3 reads TGTGCCAGCAGCTCGACTAGCGGTAGTCGGGGAAAGTACTTC. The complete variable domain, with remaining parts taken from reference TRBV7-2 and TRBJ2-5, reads GAGVSQSPSNKVTEKGKDVELRCDPISGHTALYWYRQSLGQGLEFLIYFQGNSAPDKSGLPSDRFSAERTGGSVSTLTIQRTQQEDSAVYLCASSSTSGSRGKYFGPGTRLLVL.

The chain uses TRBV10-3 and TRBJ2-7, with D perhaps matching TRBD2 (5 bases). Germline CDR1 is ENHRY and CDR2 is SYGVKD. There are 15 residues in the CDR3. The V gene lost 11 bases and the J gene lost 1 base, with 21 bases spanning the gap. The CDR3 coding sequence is TGTGCCGCCGCGGGCGGGTCCGGTGGGTCCTACGAGCAGTACTTC. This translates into CAAAGGSGGSYEQYF.

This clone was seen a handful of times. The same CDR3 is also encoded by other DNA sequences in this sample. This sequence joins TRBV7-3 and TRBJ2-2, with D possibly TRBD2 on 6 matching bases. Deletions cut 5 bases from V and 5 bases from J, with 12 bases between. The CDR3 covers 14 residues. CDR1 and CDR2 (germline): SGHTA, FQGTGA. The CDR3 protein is CASSPGLVTGELFF. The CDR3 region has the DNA TGTGCCAGCAGCCCGGGACTCGTTACCGGGGAGCTGTTTTTT.